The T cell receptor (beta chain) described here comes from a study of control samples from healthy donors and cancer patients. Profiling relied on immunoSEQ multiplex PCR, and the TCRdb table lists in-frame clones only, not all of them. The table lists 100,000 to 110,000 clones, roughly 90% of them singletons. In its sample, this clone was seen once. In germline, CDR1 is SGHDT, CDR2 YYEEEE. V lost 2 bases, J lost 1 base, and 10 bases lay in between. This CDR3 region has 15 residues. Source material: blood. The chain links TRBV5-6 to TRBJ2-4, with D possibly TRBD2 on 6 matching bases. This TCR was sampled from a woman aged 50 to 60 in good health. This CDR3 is CASSFPGLAKNIQYF. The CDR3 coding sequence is TGTGCCAGCAGCTTTCCGGGACTGGCCAAAAACATTCAGTACTTC.